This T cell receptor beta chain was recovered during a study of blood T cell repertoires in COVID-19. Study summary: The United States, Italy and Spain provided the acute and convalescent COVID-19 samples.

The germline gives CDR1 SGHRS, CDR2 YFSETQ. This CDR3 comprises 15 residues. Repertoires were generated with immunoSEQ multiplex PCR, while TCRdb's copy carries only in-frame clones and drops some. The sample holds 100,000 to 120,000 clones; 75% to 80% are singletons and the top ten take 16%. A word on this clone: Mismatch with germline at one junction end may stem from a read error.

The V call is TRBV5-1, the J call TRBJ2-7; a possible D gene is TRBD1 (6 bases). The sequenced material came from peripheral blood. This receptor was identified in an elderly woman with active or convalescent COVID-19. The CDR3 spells CASTLGTGSFYEQYF. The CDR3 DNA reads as TGCGCCAGCACCTTGGGTACAGGGAGCTTTTACGAGCAGTACTTC.